This TCR beta chain comes out of a study of OX40 agonist ivuxolimab in advanced cancers. Study details: Participants, around 80% male, averaged roughly 59 years of age, ranging from roughly 23 to 90.

Looked up from germline, CDR1 is MNHEY and CDR2 is SMNVEV (reference sequence). Trimming shortened V by 3 bases and J by 0 bases, and 6 bases separated the two germline ends. CDR3 length: 14 amino acids. Measured with immunoSEQ multiplex PCR; TCRdb has only the in-frame clones, and not every one. The sample contains 80,000 or so clones, about 86% of which appear only once. Study conclusions and caveats: Among expanded peripheral T cells, antigen specificity went undetermined. Dosing at 0.1 to 3.0 mg/kg was accompanied by clonal expansion of CD4+ and CD8+ blood T cells by week 6.

With respect to this clone: The antigen is unknown.

Sequencing was performed on CD4+ or CD8+ T cells sorted from blood, taken in a trial of the OX40 agonist ivuxolimab. The J gene is TRBJ1-3, the V gene TRBV27; a weak D match, TRBD1 (5 bases). The sequence was collected from an adult with an advanced solid tumor such as melanoma, head and neck, liver or kidney cancer. The DNA of the CDR3 is TGTGCCAGCAGTTTCCAGGGCTCTGGAAACACCATATATTTT. This encodes CASSFQGSGNTIYF.